The 18 T cell receptor beta chains in this list originate from one sample, sequenced in a study of control samples from healthy donors and cancer patients. The table came from immunoSEQ multiplex PCR; TCRdb's copy has only in-frame clones and leaves some out. The sample lists 45,000 to 60,000 clones, 94% occurring once. Sequenced material: blood. Receptors were obtained from a man younger than 40 in good health.

The chain combines TRBV27 with TRBJ1-2; D may be TRBD1 (6 bases). V was shortened by 4 bases and J by 4 bases, with 19 bases between the two germline ends. Per the germline V gene, CDR1 is MNHEY and CDR2 is SMNVEV (reference sequence). This CDR3 spans 16 amino acids. CDR3 coding DNA: TGTGCCAGCAGTTGGGCAGGGGAACCGTCCAGCTATGGCTACACCTTC. It specifies CASSWAGEPSSYGYTF.

This clone was detected once. The V gene is TRBV4-1, the J gene TRBJ1-4, with D hard to call. The ends were cut back, 0 bases at V and 9 bases at J, with 11 bases in the middle. Germline V gene lookup returns CDR1 MGHRA and CDR2 YSYEKL. This CDR3 has 14 residues. The CDR3 sequence is CASSQDWAVKKLFF. Written as DNA, the CDR3 is TGCGCCAGCAGCCAAGATTGGGCAGTTAAAAAACTGTTTTTT.

The chain recombines TRBV27 with TRBJ2-5, with a possible D match to TRBD2 (7 bases). The CDR3 is 15 amino acids. Germline CDR1 and CDR2: MNHEY and SMNVEV (reference sequence). Between the trimmed V and J ends, which lost 4 bases and 5 bases, there was a span of 17 bases. CDR3 in amino acids: CASSSGRDIDETQYF. The CDR3 DNA reads TGTGCCAGCAGTTCGGGGAGGGACATAGATGAGACCCAGTACTTC.

The V and J genes are TRBV30 and TRBJ1-1, with D unresolved. Germline V gene sequence: CDR1 GTSNPN, CDR2 SVGIG (reference sequence). Trimming stripped 5 bases from V and 5 bases from J, with 9 bases between. The CDR3 is made up of 11 amino acids. The CDR3 reads CAWADSTEAFF. CDR3 nucleotides: TGTGCCTGGGCGGACTCAACTGAAGCTTTCTTT.

V is TRBV6-2 or TRBV6-3 and J is TRBJ2-7; weak D call: TRBD1 (6 bases). Trimming left V 6 bases short and J 5 bases short, with 20 bases between. Germline lookup yields CDR1 MNHEY and CDR2 SVGEGT. The CDR3 is made up of 15 amino acids. The CDR3 here is CASSSRALGANEQYF. In nucleotides, the CDR3 is TGTGCCAGCAGCTCAAGGGCGTTGGGGGCCAACGAGCAGTACTTC.

The J gene is TRBJ1-1, the V gene TRBV7-9, with TRBD1 identical over 9 bases. CDR1 is SEHNR and CDR2 is FQNEAQ in the germline V gene (reference sequence). J lost 4 bases, V lost 6 bases, and 6 bases had no gene match. This CDR3 is built from 14 residues. The CDR3 DNA is TGTGCCAGCAGACAAACAGGGGGCGGCACTGAAGCTTTCTTT. Its protein product is CASRQTGGGTEAFF. Filled out from reference TRBV7-9 and TRBJ1-1, the complete variable domain reads DTGVSQNPRHKITKRGQNVTFRCDPISEHNRLYWYRQTLGQGPEFLTYFQNEAQLEKSRLLSDRFSAERPKGSFSTLEIQRTEQGDSAMYLCASRQTGGGTEAFFGQGTRLTVV.

V and J are TRBV27 and TRBJ2-2, with no clear D. The V gene lost 2 bases and the J gene lost 1 base, with 8 bases spanning the gap. Germline V gene sequence: CDR1 MNHEY, CDR2 SMNVEV (reference sequence). This CDR3 contains 15 residues. DNA for the CDR3: TGTGCCAGCAGTTTACAGCAGAGGAACACCGGGGAGCTGTTTTTT. It codes for CASSLQQRNTGELFF.

The V gene is TRBV6-5, the J gene TRBJ1-3; D not resolved. The CDR3 consists of 14 residues. The germline CDR1 and CDR2 sequences are MNHEY and SVGAGI. V was clipped by 4 bases and J by 0 bases, with 7 bases between them. The CDR3 bases are TGTGCCAGCAGTTCTAGGACCTCTGGAAACACCATATATTTT. Residues: CASSSRTSGNTIYF.

V usage is TRBV21-1 and J usage is TRBJ2-7; the table's D call TRBD2 went unverified against the DNA. TRBV21-1 is a documented pseudogene. The CDR3 extends over 19 amino acids. The CDR3 loop reads CASSRRTSGRLGLPYEQYF. CDR3 bases: TGTGCCAGCAGCAGAAGGACTAGCGGGAGATTAGGCCTCCCCTACGAGCAGTACTTC.

The chain joins TRBV20-1 to TRBJ2-7, with D perhaps matching TRBD1 (5 bases). The V end lost 3 bases, the J end lost 2 bases, and 11 bases lay between the germline ends. The CDR3 is 13 residues long. Germline V lookup: CDR1 DFQATT, CDR2 SNEGSKA (reference sequence). The CDR3 spells CSASRQQTYEQYF. The CDR3 coding sequence is TGCAGTGCTAGTAGACAGCAAACCTACGAGCAGTACTTC.

V usage is TRBV12-3 or TRBV12-4 and J usage is TRBJ1-5; tentative D call: TRBD1 (5 bases). V shed 6 bases and J shed 5 bases, with 11 bases lying between them. CDR3 size: 13 residues. The CDR3 region has the DNA TGTGCCAGCAGCAGGGCAACCTATCAGCCCCAGCATTTT. Translated: CASSRATYQPQHF.

The chain couples TRBV7-9 to TRBJ2-5, with D perhaps TRBD2 (5 bases). This CDR3 is 13 amino acids long. The V end was cut by 2 bases, the J end by 2 bases, with 6 bases between. The germline V gene has CDR1 SEHNR and CDR2 FQNEAQ (reference sequence). CDR3 amino acids: CASSLREQETQYF. The CDR3 DNA follows: TGTGCCAGCAGCTTAAGGGAGCAAGAGACCCAGTACTTC.

The chain employs TRBV4-3 and TRBJ1-4; weak D call: TRBD1 (5 bases). Per the germline V gene, CDR1 is LGHNA and CDR2 is YSLEER. Trimming shortened V by 4 bases and J by 5 bases, and 20 bases separated the two germline ends. This CDR3 region has 17 residues. The CDR3 region has the DNA TGCGCCAGCAGCCCCCGGGACGTAAGATGGAACAATGAAAAACTGTTTTTT. Translating it yields CASSPRDVRWNNEKLFF.

The CDR3, as DNA: TGTGCCAGCAGCTTATACGGGGAAGCGGATGGCTACACCTTC. Its translation is CASSLYGEADGYTF. The V gene is TRBV7-6, the J gene TRBJ1-2; no firm D call. Trimming left V 2 bases short and J 6 bases short, with 13 bases between. The CDR3 length is 14 residues. Germline V gene lookup returns CDR1 SGHVS and CDR2 FNYEAQ.

This chain uses TRBV7-8 with TRBJ1-4; 10 bases are shared with TRBD1. The junction had 6 bases not matched to a gene; V was cut back by 0 bases and J by 8 bases. This CDR3 comprises 16 residues. The germline V gene encodes CDR1 SGHVS and CDR2 FQNEAQ. CDR3 DNA sequence: TGTGCCAGCAGCTTAGCGACAGGGGGCTTAGGGGAAAAACTGTTTTTT. It encodes CASSLATGGLGEKLFF. Drawing the rest from reference TRBV7-8 and TRBJ1-4, the complete variable domain is GAGVSQSPRYKVAKRGQDVALRCDPISGHVSLFWYQQALGQGPEFLTYFQNEAQLDKSGLPSDRFFAERPEGSVSTLKIQRTQQEDSAVYLCASSLATGGLGEKLFFGSGTQLSVL.

The chain has TRBV12-3 or TRBV12-4 and TRBJ1-5; D remains unclear. The CDR3 consists of 12 residues. Trimming removed 3 bases from V and 4 bases from J, with 4 bases in between. The CDR3 coding sequence is TGTGCCAGCAGTTTTATGAATCAGCCCCAGCATTTT. Translating gives CASSFMNQPQHF.

This clone occurred once. The chain's CDR3 is CAISVGLGGNQPQHF. CDR3 DNA: TGTGCCATCAGTGTTGGGTTAGGCGGCAATCAGCCCCAGCATTTT. The rearrangement uses TRBV10-3 and TRBJ1-5; D is unresolved. V was trimmed by 4 bases and J by 2 bases, leaving 12 bases between them. Germline V lookup: CDR1 ENHRY, CDR2 SYGVKD. CDR3 length: 15 amino acids.

The chain couples TRBV19 to TRBJ1-1; D unclear. The V end was cut by 5 bases, the J end by 1 base, with 11 bases between. Germline V CDR1 and CDR2: LNHDA, SQIVND (reference sequence). The CDR3 covers 14 residues. CDR3 residues: CASSSGEGNTEAFF. For the CDR3, the DNA is TGTGCCAGTAGTTCCGGGGAAGGGAACACTGAAGCTTTCTTT.